This entry is about one TCR beta chain. What it binds is unknown. This specimen comes from a study of CD4+ T cells in melanoma. Study results and caveats: CD8+ T cell, macrophage and B cell function reportedly correlated with neoantigen-specific CD4+ T cells. In melanoma, neoantigen-specific CD4+ T cells reportedly differed in differentiation state.

This CDR3 is 19 amino acids long. Germline loops: CDR1 SGHTA, CDR2 FQGNSA. V shed 5 bases, J shed 4 bases, and the junction held 13 bases outside the gene matches. TCRdb keeps only in-frame clones here, not all; method: immunoSEQ multiplex PCR. The sample yields 7,000 or so clones, about 65% seen once. This receptor was obtained from a human donor with melanoma. The material sequenced was cells from a culture (not recorded whether cultured in vitro). V and J are TRBV7-2 and TRBJ2-1; 14 nucleotides match TRBD2. The CDR3 sequence is CASSPVGGLAGGRYNEQFF. The DNA of the CDR3 is TGTGCCAGCAGCCCAGTTGGTGGACTAGCGGGGGGACGTTACAATGAGCAGTTCTTC.